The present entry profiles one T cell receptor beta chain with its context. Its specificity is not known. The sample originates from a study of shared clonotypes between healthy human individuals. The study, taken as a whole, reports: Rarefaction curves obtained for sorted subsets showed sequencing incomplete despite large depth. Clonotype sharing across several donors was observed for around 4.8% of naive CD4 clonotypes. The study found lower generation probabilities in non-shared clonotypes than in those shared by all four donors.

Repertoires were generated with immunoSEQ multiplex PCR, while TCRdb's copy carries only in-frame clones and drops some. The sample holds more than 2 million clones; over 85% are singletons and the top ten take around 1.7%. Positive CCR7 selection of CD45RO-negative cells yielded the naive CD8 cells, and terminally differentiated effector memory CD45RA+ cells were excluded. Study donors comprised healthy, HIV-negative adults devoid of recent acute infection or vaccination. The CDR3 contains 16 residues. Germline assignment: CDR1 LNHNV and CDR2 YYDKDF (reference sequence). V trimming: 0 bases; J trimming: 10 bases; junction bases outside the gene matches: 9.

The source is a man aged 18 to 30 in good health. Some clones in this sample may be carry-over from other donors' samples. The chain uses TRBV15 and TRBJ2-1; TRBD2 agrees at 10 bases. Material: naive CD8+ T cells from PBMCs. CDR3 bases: TGTGCCACCAGCAGAGAACAAGCGGGAGGGCGGGGCGAGCAGTTCTTC. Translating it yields CATSREQAGGRGEQFF. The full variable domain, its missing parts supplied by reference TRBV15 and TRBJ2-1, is DAMVIQNPRYQVTQFGKPVTLSCSQTLNHNVMYWYQQKSSQAPKLLFHYYDKDFNNEADTPDNFQSRRPNTSFCFLDIRSPGLGDTAMYLCATSREQAGGRGEQFFGPGTRLTVL.